The next 16 T cell receptor beta chains were all read from a single sample in a study of post-analysis software for immune sequencing data. Overall study findings and caveats: Compared with controls, patients had more of about five TRBV segments, including TRBV5-6, TRBV5-1 and TRBV20-1.

The antigens of these receptors remain unknown. The authors incorporated unique molecular identifiers into the TCR beta cDNA libraries. TCRdb reprocessed the PCR reads with MiXCR, giving one entry per CDR3 protein. The sample records hundreds of thousands of distinct CDR3 sequences, approximately 57% being singletons. Material for sequencing was blood. Every receptor here comes from a girl aged 10 to 17 with multiple sclerosis.

This chain links TRBV7-9 with TRBJ1-5; D ambiguous. V shed 4 bases and J shed 2 bases, with 12 bases lying between them. Germline V gene lookup returns CDR1 SEHNR and CDR2 FQNEAQ (reference sequence). The CDR3 length is 15 residues. The CDR3 sequence: CASSSEPRGNQPQHF. CDR3 nucleotide sequence: TGTGCCAGCAGCTCCGAGCCCAGAGGCAATCAGCCCCAGCATTTT.

The chain combines TRBV2 with TRBJ2-1; 9 nucleotides match TRBD2. CDR1 SNHLY and CDR2 FYNNEI come from the germline V gene. The V and J ends lost 7 bases and 7 bases, in that order; junction bases with no gene match: 8. This CDR3 has 14 amino acids. The CDR3 sequence is CASTDRGRGNEQFF. The CDR3 coding sequence is TGTGCCAGCACCGACCGCGGGAGGGGTAATGAGCAGTTCTTC.

This clonotype was found a few times. The chain combines TRBV7-2 with TRBJ2-1; 9 bases are a match to TRBD1. The CDR3 is made up of 16 amino acids. Unmatched junction bases numbered 11, after V lost 4 bases and J lost 7 bases. Germline V gives CDR1 SGHTA, CDR2 FQGNSA. The CDR3: CASSSTGGGYPNEQFF. The CDR3 DNA reads as TGTGCCAGCAGCTCGACAGGGGGGGGCTACCCAAATGAGCAGTTCTTC. The complete variable domain, with remaining parts taken from reference TRBV7-2 and TRBJ2-1, reads GAGVSQSPSNKVTEKGKDVELRCDPISGHTALYWYRQSLGQGLEFLIYFQGNSAPDKSGLPSDRFSAERTGGSVSTLTIQRTQQEDSAVYLCASSSTGGGYPNEQFFGPGTRLTVL.

This clonotype showed up just a few times. V is TRBV19 and J is TRBJ2-7; D is possibly TRBD2 (6 bases). The CDR3 runs to 11 residues. Germline CDR1 is LNHDA and CDR2 is SQIVND (reference sequence). The V and J ends lost 9 bases and 6 bases respectively, with 12 bases between them. The CDR3 spells CASRERGEQYF. CDR3 coding DNA: TGTGCCAGCCGGGAGAGAGGCGAGCAGTACTTC.

The V and J genes are TRBV20-1 and TRBJ2-5; TRBD2 aligns across 12 bases. V shed 1 base, J shed 3 bases, and the junction held 6 bases outside the gene matches. The CDR3 sequence is 16 residues long. Germline lookup yields CDR1 DFQATT and CDR2 SNEGSKA (reference sequence). The CDR3 sequence is CSARGTSGVTEETQYF. As DNA, the CDR3 is TGCAGTGCTAGAGGGACTAGCGGGGTCACGGAAGAGACCCAGTACTTC.

There are a few counts of this clonotype. Here the CDR3 reads CSARAPGNYGYTF. CDR3 nucleotides: TGCAGTGCTAGAGCTCCAGGCAACTATGGCTACACCTTC. The chain combines TRBV20-1 with TRBJ1-2; D not certain. The length of the CDR3 is 13 residues. With 1 base removed from V and 2 bases from J, the gap between germline ends came to 8 bases. The V gene's germline CDR1 is DFQATT and CDR2 SNEGSKA (reference sequence).

The chain employs TRBV20-1 and TRBJ2-3; D call uncertain. In germline, CDR1 is DFQATT, CDR2 SNEGSKA (reference sequence). The germline V and J ends were trimmed by 3 bases and 2 bases, with 9 bases remaining between them. This CDR3 region has 13 residues. CDR3 bases: TGCAGTGCTAGCTCGACGGCCACAGATACGCAGTATTTT. Translating gives CSASSTATDTQYF.

The chain is built from TRBV5-5 and TRBJ1-5, with TRBD1 as a possible D gene (6 bases). The germline CDR1 and CDR2 sequences are SGHKS and YYEKEE (reference sequence). Trimming took off 2 bases at V and 9 bases at J, with 15 bases between the two ends. The CDR3 totals 14 residues. This CDR3 is CASSFQLSGVPQHF. CDR3 in DNA: TGTGCCAGCAGCTTCCAATTATCAGGGGTGCCCCAGCATTTT.

The rearrangement joins TRBV20-1 to TRBJ2-4; D gene ambiguous. The ends were cut back, 0 bases at V and 3 bases at J, with 12 bases in the middle. From germline, CDR1 is DFQATT and CDR2 SNEGSKA (reference sequence). This CDR3 spans 15 amino acids. CDR3 in amino acids: CSARDHVGVKNIQYF. The CDR3 DNA reads TGCAGTGCTAGAGATCACGTTGGGGTCAAAAACATTCAGTACTTC.

The genes are TRBV29-1 and TRBJ2-7, with TRBD1 as a possible D gene (5 bases). V lost 4 bases, J lost 0 bases, and 7 bases lay in between. The V gene's germline CDR1 is SQVTM and CDR2 ANQGSEA. The CDR3 sequence is 12 residues long. This chain's CDR3 is CSVVQGSYEQYF. DNA for the CDR3: TGCAGCGTTGTCCAGGGCTCCTACGAGCAGTACTTC.

This clonotype was seen more than once but under ten times. J is TRBJ2-5 and V is TRBV15; 7 bases are a match to TRBD2. The junction had 3 bases not matched to a gene; V was cut back by 1 base and J by 1 base. The CDR3 has 15 amino acids. The germline V gene has CDR1 LNHNV and CDR2 YYDKDF (reference sequence). The CDR3 coding sequence is TGTGCCACCAGCAGAGGGTCTAGCGGCCAAGAGACCCAGTACTTC. This sequence encodes CATSRGSSGQETQYF.

The genes are TRBV7-3 and TRBJ1-2; maybe TRBD1 (5 bases). Trimming cost V 2 bases and J 7 bases, with 14 bases left between them. CDR3 length: 14 amino acids. Germline V gene data show CDR1 as SGHTA and CDR2 as FQGTGA. The CDR3 coding sequence is TGTGCCAGCAGCTTAGGGACTCCCGACGTTGGCTACACCTTC. The encoded protein is CASSLGTPDVGYTF. The variable domain in full, with the rest retrieved from reference TRBV7-3 and TRBJ1-2, is GAGVSQTPSNKVTEKGKYVELRCDPISGHTALYWYRQSLGQGPEFLIYFQGTGAADDSGLPNDRFFAVRPEGSVSTLKIQRTERGDSAVYLCASSLGTPDVGYTFGSGTRLTVV.

With respect to this clonotype: The junction does not match germline at one end; this may be a read error. The chain combines TRBV20-1 with TRBJ2-4; the D gene is possibly TRBD2 (5 bases). The DNA end is more similar to TRBJ2-7, so the J call may be wrong. The CDR3 spans 12 residues. Germline lookup yields CDR1 DFQATT and CDR2 SNEGSKA (reference sequence). The CDR3 DNA follows: TGCAGTGCTAGTCAGGACTCCCACGAGCAGTACTTC. As protein: CSASQDSHEQYF.

The CDR3 is CASNRDSSSGANVLTF. The CDR3 DNA reads as TGTGCCAGTAATCGGGACTCCTCTTCTGGGGCCAACGTCCTGACTTTC. The chain combines TRBV2 with TRBJ2-6; possible D gene TRBD2, 6 bases. The CDR3 runs to 16 residues. Germline V CDR1 and CDR2: SNHLY, FYNNEI. Trimming shortened V by 9 bases and J by 1 base, and 16 bases separated the two germline ends. Filled out from reference TRBV2 and TRBJ2-6, the complete variable domain reads EPEVTQTPSHQVTQMGQEVILRCVPISNHLYFYWYRQILGQKVEFLVSFYNNEISEKSEIFDDQFSVERPDGSNFTLKIRSTKLEDSAMYFCASNRDSSSGANVLTFGAGSRLTVL.

V and J are TRBV20-1 and TRBJ2-5; 8 nucleotides match TRBD1. Germline trimming cut 0 bases from V and 0 bases from J; bases unmatched to any gene: 3. The CDR3 consists of 15 residues. CDR1 and CDR2 from the germline V gene are DFQATT and SNEGSKA (reference sequence). The CDR3 DNA follows: TGCAGTGCTAGAGATCCCAGGGGGCACCAAGAGACCCAGTACTTC. This encodes CSARDPRGHQETQYF.

The chain uses TRBV5-1 and TRBJ2-3; TRBD2 agrees at 7 bases. Germline assignment: CDR1 SGHRS and CDR2 YFSETQ. The J segment lost 2 bases and the V segment lost 2 bases, leaving 5 bases of the junction unmatched. The CDR3 has 15 amino acids. CDR3: CASSFQRGATDTQYF. The DNA for the CDR3 is TGCGCCAGCAGCTTCCAGCGGGGAGCCACAGATACGCAGTATTTT.